This passage covers 3 T cell receptor beta chains from one sample sequenced in a study of T cells of healthy individuals. TCRdb reprocessed the 5' RACE reads with MiXCR, giving one entry per CDR3 protein. The data hold around 98,000 distinct CDR3 sequences, with approximately 18% observed a single time. All receptors derive from a human donor in good health.

This clonotype was observed a few times. The chain uses TRBV27 and TRBJ2-7, with D possibly being TRBD2 (6 bases). Trimming took 10 bases from V and 5 from J, leaving 18 bases between them. The length of the CDR3 is 13 residues. Germline-derived CDR1 and CDR2 are MNHEY and SMNVEV (reference sequence). CDR3 sequence: CAISGGGGDEQYF. The CDR3 DNA follows: TGTGCCATCTCAGGAGGCGGCGGGGACGAGCAGTACTTC.

The chain recombines TRBV10-3 with TRBJ2-4, with D uncertain. This CDR3 spans 13 amino acids. The V gene's germline CDR1 is ENHRY and CDR2 SYGVKD. Trimming took off 5 bases at V and 5 bases at J, with 10 bases between the two ends. CDR3 DNA sequence: TGTGCCATCAGTAGGGAAAACCAAAACATTCAGTACTTC. Translated: CAISRENQNIQYF.

Comment on this clonotype: A much larger clone differs from this one at a single base, so this may be a read error. This chain joins TRBV12-2 and TRBJ2-4; the table calls TRBD1, which could not be checked here. TRBV12-2 is termed a pseudogene. This CDR3 is 21 amino acids long. The CDR3 sequence is CASRPQETGTGDAQAKNIQYF. Written as DNA, the CDR3 is TGTGCAAGTCGCCCACAAGAAACCGGGACAGGGGACGCGCAGGCCAAAAACATTCAGTACTTC.